The clone carrying this TCR beta chain was counted many times. Its antigen is as yet unknown. The data were taken from a study of T cells in Graves' hyperthyroidism and ophthalmopathy. General observations from the study: In blood, most of the thyroid clonotypes expanded above 0.001 were also present.

It was RNA transcripts that yielded the amplified TCR beta CDR3 regions. An initial round of RT-PCR targeting the TCR CDR3 relied on the HTBI primer set. TCRdb itself ran the multiplex PCR reads through MiXCR, one entry per CDR3 protein. Here the sample spans 350,000 to 400,000 distinct CDR3 sequences, 14% to 15% being singletons. The receptor was isolated from a young woman with Graves' hyperthyroidism. The sample comprised blood.

The CDR3 DNA is TGCAGTGCTAGAGGACTAGCTAGCAATGAGCAGTTCTTC. Its protein is CSARGLASNEQFF. This chain links TRBV20-1 with TRBJ2-1, with TRBD2 matching 7 bases. This CDR3 contains 13 residues. Germline trimming cut 1 base from V and 6 bases from J; bases unmatched to any gene: 3. Germline V gene lookup returns CDR1 DFQATT and CDR2 SNEGSKA (reference sequence).